The 10 T cell receptor beta chains reported below all come from one sample, sequenced in a study of multiple sclerosis patients with progressive multifocal leukoencephalopathy. Profiling relied on immunoSEQ multiplex PCR, and the TCRdb table lists in-frame clones only, not all of them. The data hold 25,000 to 35,000 clones, with 80% to 95% observed a single time. Time point meaning: before natalizumab initiation. The sequencing sample was made of PBMCs. Every receptor here comes from a man under 40 with multiple sclerosis.

The chain couples TRBV7-9 to TRBJ2-1; the D gene is possibly TRBD2 (6 bases). The CDR3 runs 15 residues. V shed 8 bases and J shed 2 bases, with 16 bases lying between them. In germline, CDR1 is SEHNR, CDR2 FQNEAQ (reference sequence). CDR3 nucleotide sequence: TGTGCCAGCGGTAAGAGGCGGGAAGCCTACAATGAGCAGTTCTTC. It yields the protein CASGKRREAYNEQFF.

The rearrangement uses TRBV5-1 and TRBJ1-1; 10 nucleotides match TRBD1. Germline CDR1 reads SGHRS; CDR2 reads YFSETQ. The CDR3 contains 15 residues. After removal of 4 bases from V and 4 bases from J, the junction contained 7 bases not matched to a gene. The CDR3 sequence is CASSAPGQGFTEAFF. CDR3 nucleotides: TGCGCCAGCAGCGCGCCGGGACAGGGGTTCACTGAAGCTTTCTTT.

The rearrangement links TRBV7-8 to TRBJ2-5; a weak D match, TRBD2 (6 bases). Germline V gives CDR1 SGHVS, CDR2 FQNEAQ. The CDR3 runs 12 residues. V lost 6 bases, J lost 11 bases, and 16 bases lay in between. In DNA form, the CDR3 reads TGTGCCAGCAGTCACCCTACTCGGGAGCAGTACTTC. Translation gives CASSHPTREQYF.

The chain carries TRBV19 and TRBJ1-4; TRBD1 agrees at 10 bases. V lost 4 bases and J lost 3; bases outside the gene matches: 5. Per germline, CDR1 LNHDA and CDR2 SQIVND (reference sequence). The length of the CDR3 is 16 residues. CDR3 DNA sequence: TGTGCCAGTAGTAACCGACAGGGGGCCTCTAATGAAAAACTGTTTTTT. Translating gives CASSNRQGASNEKLFF.

The J gene is TRBJ1-2, the V gene TRBV29-1; D is unclear. This CDR3 has 12 amino acids. Deletions cut 2 bases from V and 8 bases from J, with 12 bases between. The germline gives CDR1 SQVTM, CDR2 ANQGSEA. Here the CDR3 DNA reads TGCAGCGTTGAAAAGCGGGCAACGGGCTACACCTTC. This gives the protein CSVEKRATGYTF.

The rearrangement uses TRBV7-9 and TRBJ2-5; weak D call: TRBD1 (5 bases). The V end was cut by 4 bases, the J end by 2 bases, with 11 bases between. The CDR3 sequence is 14 residues long. CDR1 is SEHNR and CDR2 is FQNEAQ in the germline V gene (reference sequence). In DNA form, the CDR3 reads TGTGCCAGCAGCTCGGGCGACAGTCAAGAGACCCAGTACTTC. Its protein product is CASSSGDSQETQYF.

The chain is built from TRBV19 and TRBJ2-1; D uncertain. The V gene lost 1 base and the J gene lost 5 bases, with 12 bases spanning the gap. The CDR3 extends over 15 amino acids. Germline V CDR1 and CDR2: LNHDA, SQIVND (reference sequence). The CDR3 DNA reads TGTGCCAGTAGTATAGGCCCCTTAGAGCACAATGAGCAGTTCTTC. Translating gives CASSIGPLEHNEQFF.

The V gene is TRBV29-1, the J gene TRBJ2-7; unclear D gene. Germline-derived CDR1 and CDR2 are SQVTM and ANQGSEA. This CDR3 region has 12 residues. Trimming took 4 bases from V and 6 from J, leaving 13 bases between them. This CDR3 reads CSVVRLSGEQYV. The CDR3 DNA sequence: TGCAGCGTTGTTAGACTTTCGGGCGAGCAGTACGTC.

This chain connects TRBV5-6 to TRBJ1-2, with D possibly TRBD1 on 6 matching bases. CDR1 is SGHDT, CDR2 YYEEEE, per germline. The ends were cut back, 5 bases at V and 8 bases at J, with 19 bases in the middle. This CDR3 is 14 amino acids long. The DNA for the CDR3 is TGTGCCAGCAGTACTGCAGGAAGGACAGAAGGCTACACCTTC. Translated, it gives CASSTAGRTEGYTF.

The sample holds one count of this clone. The V gene is TRBV7-2, the J gene TRBJ2-3; D is unclear. Germline assignment: CDR1 SGHTA and CDR2 FQGNSA. Between the trimmed V and J ends, which lost 1 base and 7 bases, there was a span of 6 bases. CDR3 length: 12 residues. CDR3 residues: CASSLDRYTQYF. Here the CDR3 DNA reads TGTGCCAGCAGCTTAGACCGGTATACGCAGTATTTT. The variable domain in full, with the rest retrieved from reference TRBV7-2 and TRBJ2-3, is GAGVSQSPSNKVTEKGKDVELRCDPISGHTALYWYRQSLGQGLEFLIYFQGNSAPDKSGLPSDRFSAERTGGSVSTLTIQRTQQEDSAVYLCASSLDRYTQYFGPGTRLTVL.